This T cell receptor beta chain stems from a study of CD4 T cells in relation to SARS-CoV-2 and coronaviruses. Study-wide context: ViraFEST: approximately eleven-day antigen culture of PBMCs, then TCR beta CDR3 sequencing.

Generated by immunoSEQ multiplex PCR, the TCRdb table keeps only in-frame clones and is missing some. The sample includes tens of thousands of clones, 84% of them seen just once. Broader study findings: Each donor contributed either pre-pandemic or post-infection samples, not both.

Concerning this clone: Its target is unknown.

Unmatched junction bases numbered 5, after V lost 5 bases and J lost 5 bases. The CDR3 is 15 amino acids. Germline CDR1 reads SGDLS; CDR2 reads YYNGEE. Material for sequencing was naive CD4+ T cells from PBMCs, cultured in vitro. Subset here: naive CD4+ T cells isolated by negative enrichment. The clonotype was recovered from an adult with COVID-19. The V call is TRBV9, the J call TRBJ2-1; 12 bases line up with TRBD2. This chain's CDR3 is CASSYRLAGDNEQFF. The CDR3 nucleotides read TGTGCCAGCAGTTATCGACTAGCGGGAGACAATGAGCAGTTCTTC.